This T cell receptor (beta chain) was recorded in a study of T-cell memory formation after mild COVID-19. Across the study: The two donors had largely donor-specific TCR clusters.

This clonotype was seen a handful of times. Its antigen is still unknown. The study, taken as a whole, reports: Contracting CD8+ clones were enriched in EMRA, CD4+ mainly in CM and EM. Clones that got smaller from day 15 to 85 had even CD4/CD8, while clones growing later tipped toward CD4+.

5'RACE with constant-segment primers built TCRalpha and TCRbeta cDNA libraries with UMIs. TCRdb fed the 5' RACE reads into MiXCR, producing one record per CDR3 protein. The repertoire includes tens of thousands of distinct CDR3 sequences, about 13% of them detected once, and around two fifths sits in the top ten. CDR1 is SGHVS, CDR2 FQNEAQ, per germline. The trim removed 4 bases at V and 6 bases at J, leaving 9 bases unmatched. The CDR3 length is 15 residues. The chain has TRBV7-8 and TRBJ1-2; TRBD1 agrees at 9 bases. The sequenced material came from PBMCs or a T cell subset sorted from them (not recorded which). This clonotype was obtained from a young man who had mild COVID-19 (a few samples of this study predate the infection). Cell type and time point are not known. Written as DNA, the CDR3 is TGTGCCAGCAGCTCGTGGACAGGGGCTGGAGATGGCTACACCTTC. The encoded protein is CASSSWTGAGDGYTF. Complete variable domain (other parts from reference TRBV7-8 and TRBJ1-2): GAGVSQSPRYKVAKRGQDVALRCDPISGHVSLFWYQQALGQGPEFLTYFQNEAQLDKSGLPSDRFFAERPEGSVSTLKIQRTQQEDSAVYLCASSSWTGAGDGYTFGSGTRLTVV.